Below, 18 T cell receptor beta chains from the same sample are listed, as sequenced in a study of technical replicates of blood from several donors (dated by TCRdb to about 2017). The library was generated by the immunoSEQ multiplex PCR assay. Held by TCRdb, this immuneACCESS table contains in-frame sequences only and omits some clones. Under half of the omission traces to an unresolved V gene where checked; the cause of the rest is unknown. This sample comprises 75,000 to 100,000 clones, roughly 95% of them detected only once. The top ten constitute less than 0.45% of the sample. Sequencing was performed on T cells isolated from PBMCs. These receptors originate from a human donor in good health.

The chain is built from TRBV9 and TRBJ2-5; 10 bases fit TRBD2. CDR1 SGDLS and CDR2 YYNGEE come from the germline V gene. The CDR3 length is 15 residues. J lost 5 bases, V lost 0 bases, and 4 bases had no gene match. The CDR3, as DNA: TGTGCCAGCAGCGTAGCTGGACTAGCGGATGAGACCCAGTACTTC. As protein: CASSVAGLADETQYF.

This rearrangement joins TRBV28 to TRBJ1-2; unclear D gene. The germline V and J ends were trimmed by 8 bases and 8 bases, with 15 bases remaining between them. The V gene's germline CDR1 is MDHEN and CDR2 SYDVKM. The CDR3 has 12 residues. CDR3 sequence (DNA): TGTGCCAGCTCGTCGAGGGCGGGAGGCTACACCTTC. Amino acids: CASSSRAGGYTF.

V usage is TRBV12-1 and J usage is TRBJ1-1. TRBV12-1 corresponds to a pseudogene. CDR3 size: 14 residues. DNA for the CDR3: TGTGCCAGCAGCCCAAGATGGGGGGACTCTGAAGCTTTCTTT. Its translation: CASSPRWGDSEAFF.

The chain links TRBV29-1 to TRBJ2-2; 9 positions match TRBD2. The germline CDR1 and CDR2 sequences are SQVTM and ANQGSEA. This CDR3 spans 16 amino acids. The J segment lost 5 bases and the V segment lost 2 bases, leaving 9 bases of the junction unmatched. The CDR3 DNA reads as TGCAGCGTTGAATCGGGGTCTAGCGGGATAACCGGGGAGCTGTTTTTT. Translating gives CSVESGSSGITGELFF.

For the CDR3, the DNA is TGTGCCAGCAGCTTAGCTCTGACAGGGCATGGCTACACCTTC. This encodes CASSLALTGHGYTF. The rearrangement joins TRBV7-2 to TRBJ1-2; 7 nucleotides align to TRBD1. The germline V gene encodes CDR1 SGHTA and CDR2 FQGNSA. J lost 6 bases, V lost 0 bases, and 4 bases had no gene match. The CDR3 consists of 14 residues.

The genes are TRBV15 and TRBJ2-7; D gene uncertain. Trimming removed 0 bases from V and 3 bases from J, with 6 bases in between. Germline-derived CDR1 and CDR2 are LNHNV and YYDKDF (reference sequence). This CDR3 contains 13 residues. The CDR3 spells CATSREEYYEQYF. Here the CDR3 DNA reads TGTGCCACCAGCAGAGAGGAGTACTACGAGCAGTACTTC.

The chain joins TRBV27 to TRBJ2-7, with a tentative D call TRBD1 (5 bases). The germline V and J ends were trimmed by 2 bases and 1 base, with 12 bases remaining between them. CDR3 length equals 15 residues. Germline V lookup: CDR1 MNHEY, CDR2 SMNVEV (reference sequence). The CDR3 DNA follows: TGTGCCAGCAGTTTAGTTTGGACACCGTCCTACGAGCAGTACTTC. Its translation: CASSLVWTPSYEQYF.

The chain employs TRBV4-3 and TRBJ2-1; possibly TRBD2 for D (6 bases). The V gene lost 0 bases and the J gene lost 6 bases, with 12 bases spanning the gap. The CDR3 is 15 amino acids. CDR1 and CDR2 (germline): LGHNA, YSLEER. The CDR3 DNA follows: TGCGCCAGCAGCCAAGATCGGGGGATTGGCAATGAGCAGTTCTTC. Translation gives CASSQDRGIGNEQFF.

CDR3 nucleotide sequence: TGTGCCAGCAGCTTAACAGGGGGGGACACCGGGGAGCTGTTTTTT. This gives the protein CASSLTGGDTGELFF. V and J are TRBV7-3 and TRBJ2-2; possible D gene TRBD2, 7 bases. From germline, CDR1 is SGHTA and CDR2 FQGTGA. Trimming stripped 0 bases from V and 3 bases from J, with 8 bases between. This CDR3 has 15 residues.

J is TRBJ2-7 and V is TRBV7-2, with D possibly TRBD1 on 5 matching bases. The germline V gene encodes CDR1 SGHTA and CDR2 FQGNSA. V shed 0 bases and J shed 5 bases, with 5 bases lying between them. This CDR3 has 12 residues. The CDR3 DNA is TGTGCCAGCAGCTTAGCAGGGGACGAGCAGTACTTC. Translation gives CASSLAGDEQYF.

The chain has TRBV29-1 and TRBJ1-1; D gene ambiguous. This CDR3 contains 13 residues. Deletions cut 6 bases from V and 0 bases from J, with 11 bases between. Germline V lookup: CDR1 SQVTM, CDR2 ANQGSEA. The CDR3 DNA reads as TGCAGCGTAGAGGAGTCTTTGAACACTGAAGCTTTCTTT. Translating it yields CSVEESLNTEAFF. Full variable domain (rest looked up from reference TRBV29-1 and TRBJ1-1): SAVISQKPSRDICQRGTSLTIQCQVDSQVTMMFWYRQQPGQSLTLIATANQGSEATYESGFVIDKFPISRPNLTFSTLTVSNMSPEDSSIYLCSVEESLNTEAFFGQGTRLTVV.

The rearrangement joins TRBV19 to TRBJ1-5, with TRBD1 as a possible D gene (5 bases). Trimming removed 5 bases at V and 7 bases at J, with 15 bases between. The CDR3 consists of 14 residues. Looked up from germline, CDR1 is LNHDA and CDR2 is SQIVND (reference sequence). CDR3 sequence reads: CASSWGGIGQPQHF. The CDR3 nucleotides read TGTGCCAGTAGTTGGGGGGGGATCGGGCAGCCCCAGCATTTT.

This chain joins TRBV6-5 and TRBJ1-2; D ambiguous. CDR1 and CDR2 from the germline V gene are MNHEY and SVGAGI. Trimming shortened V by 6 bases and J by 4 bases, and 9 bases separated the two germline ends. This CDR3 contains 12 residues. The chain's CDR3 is CASSQEPYGYTF. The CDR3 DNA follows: TGTGCCAGCAGCCAGGAACCCTATGGCTACACCTTC.

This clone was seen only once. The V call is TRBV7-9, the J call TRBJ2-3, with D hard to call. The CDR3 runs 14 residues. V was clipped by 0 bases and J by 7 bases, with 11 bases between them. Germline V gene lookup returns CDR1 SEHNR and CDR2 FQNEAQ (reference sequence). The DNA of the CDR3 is TGTGCCAGCAGCTTAGCCACTACGGTATATACGCAGTATTTT. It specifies CASSLATTVYTQYF.

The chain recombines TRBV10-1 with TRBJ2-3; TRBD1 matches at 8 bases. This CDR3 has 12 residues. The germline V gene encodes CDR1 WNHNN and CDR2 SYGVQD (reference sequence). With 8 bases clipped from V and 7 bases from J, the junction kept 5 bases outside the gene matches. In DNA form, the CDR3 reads TGCGCCAGCCGGACAGGGACGAATACGCAGTATTTT. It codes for CASRTGTNTQYF.

The CDR3 coding sequence is TGTGCCAGCAGCTTATTGGGCCGCACAGATACGCAGTATTTT. This gives the protein CASSLLGRTDTQYF. This chain uses TRBV7-3 with TRBJ2-3; the D is unclear. Trimming removed 2 bases at V and 1 base at J, with 7 bases between. The germline V gene encodes CDR1 SGHTA and CDR2 FQGTGA. CDR3 length: 14 residues. Together with reference TRBV7-3 and TRBJ2-3, the CDR3 gives the full variable domain: GAGVSQTPSNKVTEKGKYVELRCDPISGHTALYWYRQSLGQGPEFLIYFQGTGAADDSGLPNDRFFAVRPEGSVSTLKIQRTERGDSAVYLCASSLLGRTDTQYFGPGTRLTVL.

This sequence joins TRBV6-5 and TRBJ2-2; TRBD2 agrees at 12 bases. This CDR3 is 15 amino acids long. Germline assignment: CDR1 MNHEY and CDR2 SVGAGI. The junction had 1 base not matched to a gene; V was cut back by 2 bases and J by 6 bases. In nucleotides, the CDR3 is TGTGCCAGCAGTTACAGACTAGCGGGAGCCGGGGAGCTGTTTTTT. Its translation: CASSYRLAGAGELFF.

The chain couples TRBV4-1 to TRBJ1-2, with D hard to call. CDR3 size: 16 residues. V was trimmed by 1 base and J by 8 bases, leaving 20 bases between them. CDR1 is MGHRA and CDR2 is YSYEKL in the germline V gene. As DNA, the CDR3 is TGCGCCAGCAGCCAAGTCTCCATTGTCGAACACAGCGGCTACACCTTC. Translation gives CASSQVSIVEHSGYTF.